Shown below are 5 T cell receptor beta chains from a single sample sequenced in a study of spatial heterogeneity in lung cancer. Time point here: blood at routine non-recurrence follow-up after resection. Each CDR3 protein is one row after TCRdb ran MiXCR on the 5' RACE reads. The sample lists 110,000 or so distinct CDR3 sequences, roughly 10% occurring once. The sequences come from PBMCs, collected at follow-up. The source of these receptors is a female donor with early-stage non-small cell lung cancer.

There are a few counts of this clonotype. The rearrangement uses TRBV20-1 and TRBJ1-1; TRBD1 agrees at 9 bases. The CDR3 has 14 amino acids. Trimming removed 4 bases from V and 1 base from J; junction bases left unmatched: 4. CDR1 DFQATT and CDR2 SNEGSKA come from the germline V gene (reference sequence). This CDR3 is CSATPGQGNTEAFF. The CDR3 DNA is TGCAGTGCTACCCCGGGACAGGGGAACACTGAAGCTTTCTTT.

This clonotype was seen only a few times. The rearrangement uses TRBV12-3 or TRBV12-4 and TRBJ2-2; D is unclear. This CDR3 region has 15 residues. V lost 2 bases and J 4 bases, leaving 11 bases between the germline ends. For the CDR3, the DNA is TGTGCCAGCAGTTTACTGGCACTGGGCACCGGGGAGCTGTTTTTT. This gives the protein CASSLLALGTGELFF.

This clonotype was counted only a few times. The chain recombines TRBV5-1 with TRBJ2-1; a weak D match, TRBD2 (5 bases). There are 14 residues in the CDR3. The ends were cut back, 5 bases at V and 0 bases at J, with 9 bases in the middle. Germline assignment: CDR1 SGHRS and CDR2 YFSETQ. The CDR3 nucleotides are TGCGCCAGCAGGGTTGGGAGCTCCTACAATGAGCAGTTCTTC. It codes for CASRVGSSYNEQFF.

The genes are TRBV11-2 and TRBJ1-1; D is uncertain. V was trimmed by 7 bases and J by 5 bases, leaving 14 bases between them. Germline assignment: CDR1 SGHAT and CDR2 FQNNGV. The CDR3 is 13 residues long. The CDR3 sequence is CASTKAGFTEAFF. DNA of the CDR3: TGTGCCAGCACCAAAGCGGGGTTTACTGAAGCTTTCTTT.

A few counts support this clonotype. V gene TRBV25-1 combines with J gene TRBJ1-2; no clear D gene. Per germline, CDR1 MGHDK and CDR2 SYGVNS. Trimming pared 7 bases from V and 0 bases from J, leaving 9 bases between. This CDR3 spans 13 amino acids. CDR3 region: CASTPGSNYGYTF. CDR3 coding DNA: TGTGCCAGCACCCCCGGTTCTAACTATGGCTACACCTTC.